This TCR beta chain was recorded in a study of shared clonotypes between healthy human individuals. Study background: The study used three CD4 naive, three CD4 memory, two CD8 naive and one CD8 memory plate per donor. Whole-study results and caveats: A limitation of the genetic and exposure-history diversity represented arose from few donors.

The CDR3 length is 17 residues. Trimming removed 2 bases at V and 6 bases at J, with 21 bases between. CDR1 is SGHTA and CDR2 is FQGNSA in the germline V gene. The data were produced by immunoSEQ multiplex PCR, yet TCRdb's version contains in-frame clones alone and is incomplete. The profile shows about 2.3 million clones, 85% to 95% of them singletons. Comment on this clone: Its target is unknown.

The receptor was derived from a man between 18 and 29 years old in good health. Some clones in this sample may be carry-over from other donors' samples. This sequence joins TRBV7-2 and TRBJ2-3, with D perhaps TRBD2 (6 bases). Sequences were obtained from naive CD4+ T cells from PBMCs. The subset: CD45RA+ positively selected. DNA for the CDR3: TGTGCCAGCAGCTTAAGGATTAACGGGAGTCCGGGGGATACGCAGTATTTT. Translation gives CASSLRINGSPGDTQYF.